Here is one TCR beta chain with its context. No antigen is known for it. The conserved final phenylalanine or tryptophan is absent from the CDR3, which likely points to a read error. Based on the germline V gene (reference sequence), the CDR1 and CDR2 sequences are DFQATT and SNEGSKA. A total of 12 residues make up the CDR3, ends included. CDR3 DNA only is kept here, 36 bases in frame from base 1. V is shortened by 5 bases, J by 1 base, and the region joining them spans 8 bases. This entry belongs to a study of T cell repertoires in cytomegalovirus infection (dated by TCRdb to the late 2010s). Study-level background: The HLA type of each donor mattered for the analysis, because public TCR beta signatures pointed to carriage of CMV infection along with the matching HLA type. What the authors observed across the whole study: In the ex vivo response, HLA-C-restricted CMV-specific TCR beta clonotypes were dominant, and in two of eight donors the single most frequent clonotype came from this HLA-C-restricted group. Cumulative frequency of public TCR beta family members discriminated carriers of CMV infection plus the relevant HLA type in this cohort and an independent roughly 330-donor cohort.

The reads were generated on an Illumina HiSeq 1500. Using fastp trimming at Q25 and MiXCR clonotype assembly, TCRdb reanalyzed the public sequencing data and kept in-frame beta chains. Records with the same CDR3 protein are collapsed into one entry carrying the most frequent genes and DNA. The sample records about 440,000 distinct CDR3 sequences, approximately 31% of which are singletons. The ten most abundant clones make up roughly 13% of the sample. This clonotype was sampled from a human donor in good health (CMV status not recorded). Some clones in this sample may be carry-over from other donors' samples. Specimen: PBMCs. The chain employs TRBV20-1 and TRBJ1-1, with no confidently assigned D gene. The DNA sequence follows: TGCAGTGCTGGGGTTCCGAACACTGAAGCTTTCCTT. It translates to CSAGVPNTEAFL.